The 30 T cell receptor beta chains below all came from one sample that was sequenced in a study of blood T cell repertoires in COVID-19. Libraries were prepared by immunoSEQ multiplex PCR; TCRdb keeps only in-frame clonotypes and omits some of them. Among 90,000 to 130,000 clones listed, around four fifths were seen once. Material for sequencing was peripheral blood. These receptors came from a man between 65 and 85 years old with acute or convalescent COVID-19.

The chain combines TRBV5-1 with TRBJ2-7, with D possibly matching TRBD1 (6 bases). V was pared by 0 bases and J by 0 bases, with 7 bases between. The CDR3 is made up of 14 amino acids. The germline V gene encodes CDR1 SGHRS and CDR2 YFSETQ. The CDR3 loop is CASSLGGGSYEQYF. CDR3 DNA: TGCGCCAGCAGCTTGGGAGGGGGCTCCTACGAGCAGTACTTC.

V and J are TRBV18 and TRBJ1-5; D might be TRBD1 (6 bases). The CDR3 has 15 amino acids. V shed 2 bases and J shed 3 bases, with 11 bases lying between them. Germline CDR1 and CDR2: KGHSH and LQKENI. The CDR3 sequence is CASSPSGQINQPQHF. The CDR3 region has the DNA TGTGCCAGCTCACCATCCGGACAGATCAATCAGCCCCAGCATTTT.

The genes are TRBV3-1 (or the pseudogene TRBV3-2) and TRBJ2-7, with TRBD1 matching 7 bases. Germline V gene lookup returns CDR1 LGHDT and CDR2 YNNKEL (reference sequence). The CDR3 has 13 residues. With 8 bases clipped from V and 7 bases from J, the junction kept 11 bases outside the gene matches. This CDR3 is CASVRTGSGEQYF. Here the CDR3 DNA reads TGTGCCAGCGTCCGGACAGGTTCGGGGGAGCAGTACTTC.

The gene calls are TRBV5-1 and TRBJ1-1; D is uncertain. Trimming shortened V by 4 bases and J by 2 bases, and 12 bases separated the two germline ends. There are 14 residues in the CDR3. Germline V gene lookup returns CDR1 SGHRS and CDR2 YFSETQ. The CDR3 sequence is CASSAGLSNTEAFF. The CDR3 coding sequence is TGCGCCAGCAGCGCCGGACTGTCCAACACTGAAGCTTTCTTT.

The J gene is TRBJ2-7, the V gene TRBV5-5; no reliable D call. The CDR3 consists of 13 residues. CDR1 is SGHKS, CDR2 YYEKEE, per germline (reference sequence). The V end was cut by 4 bases, the J end by 0 bases, with 8 bases between. The CDR3 reads CASSPSSSYEQYF. DNA for the CDR3: TGTGCCAGCAGCCCCTCCTCCTCCTACGAGCAGTACTTC.

The genes are TRBV5-4 and TRBJ2-3; no definite D call. V lost 4 bases and J 2 bases, leaving 11 bases between the germline ends. This CDR3 comprises 14 residues. CDR1 is SGHNT, CDR2 YYREEE, per germline (reference sequence). For the CDR3, the DNA is TGTGCCAGCAGCAGAAACCCGGTCACAGATACGCAGTATTTT. It codes for CASSRNPVTDTQYF.

The chain carries TRBV28 and TRBJ1-2, with TRBD1 matching over 8 bases. The CDR3 has 13 amino acids. In germline, CDR1 is MDHEN, CDR2 SYDVKM. V lost 6 bases to trimming and J lost 6 bases; unmatched junction nucleotides: 6. The CDR3 loop reads CASRPTGVDGYTF. The CDR3 region has the DNA TGTGCCAGCAGGCCGACAGGGGTGGATGGCTACACCTTC.

V gene TRBV3-1 (or the pseudogene TRBV3-2) combines with J gene TRBJ2-3; 8 bases are shared with TRBD2. This CDR3 is 14 amino acids long. Looked up from germline, CDR1 is LGHDT and CDR2 is YNNKEL (reference sequence). Trimming removed 2 bases from V and 9 bases from J; junction bases left unmatched: 7. CDR3 loop: CASSQWGLEKTQYF. CDR3 in DNA: TGTGCCAGCAGCCAATGGGGACTAGAGAAGACGCAGTATTTT.

The table lists this clone with a few counts. This rearrangement joins TRBV7-3 to TRBJ2-7; TRBD2 matches at 8 bases. Germline V lookup: CDR1 SGHTA, CDR2 FQGTGA. This CDR3 has 15 residues. With 5 bases clipped from V and 0 bases from J, the junction kept 6 bases outside the gene matches. CDR3 in DNA: TGTGCCAGCAGCCTGACGGGGGGGAGCTCCTACGAGCAGTACTTC. Encoded protein: CASSLTGGSSYEQYF.

J is TRBJ2-1 and V is TRBV10-1, with 9 positions matching TRBD1. Germline assignment: CDR1 WNHNN and CDR2 SYGVQD (reference sequence). The CDR3 runs to 16 residues. Trimming removed 6 bases from V and 7 bases from J; junction bases left unmatched: 13. The CDR3 is CASSDTGTGMRNEQFF. The CDR3 bases are TGCGCCAGCAGCGACACCGGGACAGGGATGAGAAATGAGCAGTTCTTC.

This clone was seen many times. This sequence joins TRBV25-1 and TRBJ2-7, with 9 bases lining up with TRBD1. The trim removed 5 bases at V and 5 bases at J, leaving 7 bases unmatched. Germline values: CDR1 MGHDK, CDR2 SYGVNS. The CDR3 is 14 residues long. CDR3 loop: CASSTGTGWHEQYF. The DNA of the CDR3 is TGTGCCAGCAGTACAGGGACAGGGTGGCACGAGCAGTACTTC.

The chain carries TRBV27 and TRBJ1-4; D gene unclear. Trimming shortened V by 4 bases and J by 10 bases, and 13 bases separated the two germline ends. This CDR3 has 13 residues. CDR1 and CDR2 (germline): MNHEY, SMNVEV (reference sequence). The CDR3 DNA is TGTGCCAGCAGTTGGTCGACCGAGGGAAAACTGTTTTTT. As protein: CASSWSTEGKLFF. Drawing the rest from reference TRBV27 and TRBJ1-4, the complete variable domain is EAQVTQNPRYLITVTGKKLTVTCSQNMNHEYMSWYRQDPGLGLRQIYYSMNVEVTDKGDVPEGYKVSRKEKRNFPLILESPSPNQTSLYFCASSWSTEGKLFFGSGTQLSVL.

The sample holds a few counts of this clone. This chain joins TRBV5-4 and TRBJ1-5; a possible D gene is TRBD1 (6 bases). The germline V gene encodes CDR1 SGHNT and CDR2 YYREEE (reference sequence). V dropped 0 bases and J dropped 12 bases, with 10 bases sitting between them. The CDR3 has 12 amino acids. The CDR3 sequence: CASSLGEGHQHF. CDR3 DNA sequence: TGTGCCAGCAGCTTGGGTGAGGGACACCAGCATTTT.

This clone was picked up a small number of times. V usage is TRBV19 and J usage is TRBJ1-1; perhaps TRBD1 as D (5 bases). The germline V gene has CDR1 LNHDA and CDR2 SQIVND (reference sequence). This CDR3 spans 15 amino acids. Trimming removed 6 bases from V and 3 bases from J, with 17 bases in between. Written as DNA, the CDR3 is TGTGCCAGTAGGGATCGTCAGGGAGGGGACACTGAAGCTTTCTTT. Translating gives CASRDRQGGDTEAFF.

The rearrangement joins TRBV27 to TRBJ1-6, with 7 bases fitting TRBD1. Germline CDR1 MNHEY, CDR2 SMNVEV (reference sequence). The J segment lost 5 bases and the V segment lost 8 bases, leaving 9 bases of the junction unmatched. The CDR3 consists of 15 residues. The CDR3 coding sequence is TGTGCCAGCCCCTCGAGACAGGGCCATAATTCACCCCTCCACTTT. As protein: CASPSRQGHNSPLHF.

This clone has only one observation. The chain links TRBV19 to TRBJ1-1; 8 bases line up with TRBD1. Germline values: CDR1 LNHDA, CDR2 SQIVND (reference sequence). CDR3 length equals 15 residues. Germline trimming cut 7 bases from V and 3 bases from J; bases unmatched to any gene: 10. CDR3: CASTLQGAFYTEAFF. For the CDR3, the DNA is TGTGCCAGTACCCTTCAGGGGGCGTTTTACACTGAAGCTTTCTTT.

The DNA for the CDR3 is TGTGCCAGCAGCCCGAGCACAGGGGGCTATGGCTACACCTTC. Protein product: CASSPSTGGYGYTF. This rearrangement joins TRBV27 to TRBJ1-2, with 8 bases identical to TRBD1. Germline V gene sequence: CDR1 MNHEY, CDR2 SMNVEV (reference sequence). Trimming at V came to 6 bases and at J to 4 bases, leaving 7 bases not matched to a gene. The CDR3 totals 14 residues.

V gene TRBV5-1 combines with J gene TRBJ2-7; 8 bases are shared with TRBD1. This CDR3 is 14 amino acids long. CDR1 is SGHRS, CDR2 YFSETQ, per germline. J was trimmed by 2 bases and V by 3 bases; bases with no gene match: 4. The chain's CDR3 is CASSYRGSPYEQYF. CDR3 nucleotides: TGCGCCAGCAGCTACAGGGGGAGCCCCTACGAGCAGTACTTC.

The chain has TRBV19 and TRBJ2-2, with D possibly being TRBD2 (6 bases). The V gene lost 7 bases and the J gene lost 1 base, with 10 bases spanning the gap. CDR3 length equals 14 residues. Germline assignment: CDR1 LNHDA and CDR2 SQIVND (reference sequence). CDR3 nucleotides: TGTGCCAGTACCGGCGGGGAGAACACCGGGGAGCTGTTTTTT. This encodes CASTGGENTGELFF. The variable domain in full, completed from reference TRBV19 and TRBJ2-2, reads DGGITQSPKYLFRKEGQNVTLSCEQNLNHDAMYWYRQDPGQGLRLIYYSQIVNDFQKGDIAEGYSVSREKKESFPLTVTSAQKNPTAFYLCASTGGENTGELFFGEGSRLTVL.

The chain combines TRBV18 with TRBJ2-1; D might be TRBD2 (6 bases). Per germline, CDR1 KGHSH and CDR2 LQKENI. This CDR3 has 16 residues. V lost 3 bases, J lost 7 bases, and 19 bases lay in between. The CDR3 DNA sequence: TGTGCCAGCTCACCGGTAGGCGGGGCCATGGGGAATGAGCAGTTCTTC. It yields the protein CASSPVGGAMGNEQFF.

The V and J genes are TRBV9 and TRBJ2-2; D uncertain. Looked up from germline, CDR1 is SGDLS and CDR2 is YYNGEE. V lost 4 bases and J lost 2, with 9 bases in between. The CDR3 is 14 amino acids. The CDR3 reads CASSPRSNTGELFF. Written as DNA, the CDR3 is TGTGCCAGCAGCCCCCGTAGCAACACCGGGGAGCTGTTTTTT.

About this clone itself: One end of the junction does not line up with germline, which may come from a read error. J is TRBJ1-4 and V is TRBV3-1 (or the pseudogene TRBV3-2); maybe TRBD1 (6 bases). This CDR3 region has 12 residues. Per the germline V gene, CDR1 is LGHDT and CDR2 is YNNKEL (reference sequence). The CDR3 here is CASSQIGAGVIF. As DNA, the CDR3 is TGTGCCAGCAGCCAAATCGGGGCAGGGGTGATTTTT.

CDR3 sequence: CASSDQGKGYGYTF. The CDR3 region has the DNA TGTGCCAGCTCGGACCAGGGAAAGGGGTATGGCTACACCTTC. This chain links TRBV18 with TRBJ1-2, with D maybe TRBD1 (5 bases). CDR1 KGHSH and CDR2 LQKENI come from the germline V gene. V lost 6 bases and J lost 5, with 16 bases in between. The CDR3 consists of 14 residues.

V is TRBV5-1 and J is TRBJ2-3, with 11 bases lining up with TRBD2. The CDR3 is made up of 16 amino acids. After removal of 5 bases from V and 0 bases from J, the junction contained 5 bases not matched to a gene. Germline CDR1 SGHRS, CDR2 YFSETQ. In nucleotides, the CDR3 is TGCGCCAGCAGACAGGGGACTAGCGGTAGCACAGATACGCAGTATTTT. The encoded protein is CASRQGTSGSTDTQYF.

The V gene is TRBV28, the J gene TRBJ1-6; tentatively, D is TRBD1 (6 bases). Germline values: CDR1 MDHEN, CDR2 SYDVKM. The ends were cut back, 4 bases at V and 8 bases at J, with 15 bases in the middle. CDR3 length: 15 amino acids. CDR3 loop: CASSSQGLSYSPLHF. CDR3 DNA: TGTGCCAGCAGTTCTCAGGGGTTGTCCTATTCACCCCTCCACTTT.

The chain is built from TRBV9 and TRBJ2-5; a weak D match, TRBD2 (6 bases). The ends were cut back, 2 bases at V and 7 bases at J, with 21 bases in the middle. CDR1 SGDLS and CDR2 YYNGEE come from the germline V gene. The CDR3 covers 16 residues. The CDR3 region has the DNA TGTGCCAGCAGCGTCAACGCTGAGGGACGGGGGTGGACCCAGTACTTC. Translation gives CASSVNAEGRGWTQYF.

J is TRBJ2-7 and V is TRBV5-1; 9 bases fit TRBD2. Germline V gene lookup returns CDR1 SGHRS and CDR2 YFSETQ. The CDR3 is 15 residues long. With 4 bases clipped from V and 5 bases from J, the junction kept 10 bases outside the gene matches. CDR3 DNA sequence: TGCGCCAGCAGCCCGTCGACTAGCGGTTACGACGAGCAGTACTTC. It codes for CASSPSTSGYDEQYF.

The chain carries TRBV5-4 and TRBJ1-2, with 8 bases that match TRBD1. This CDR3 contains 14 residues. Trimming cost V 4 bases and J 6 bases; bases outside gene matches: 8. Germline V gives CDR1 SGHNT, CDR2 YYREEE (reference sequence). CDR3 bases: TGTGCCAGCAGCCGAAGACAGGGGCTCCATGGCTACACCTTC. It yields the protein CASSRRQGLHGYTF.

The chain joins TRBV28 to TRBJ1-5; 10 bases agree with TRBD1. The CDR3 has 18 amino acids. Germline loops: CDR1 MDHEN, CDR2 SYDVKM. The V gene end was trimmed by 3 bases and the J gene end by 1 base; junction bases not matched to a gene: 9. The CDR3 DNA reads as TGTGCCAGCAGTTTTGGGGACAGGGGAAGGAAAAGCAATCAGCCCCAGCATTTT. Translation gives CASSFGDRGRKSNQPQHF.

This clone was observed a handful of times. The chain recombines TRBV28 with TRBJ1-5; TRBD1 might be the D (5 bases). V lost 7 bases to trimming and J lost 9 bases, with 16 bases between them. Germline V CDR1 and CDR2: MDHEN, SYDVKM. The CDR3 covers 13 residues. The CDR3 DNA is TGTGCCAGCAATTACCGGTGGGGCGGGCCCCAGCATTTT. Its translation: CASNYRWGGPQHF.